A single sample is the source of the 9 T cell receptor beta chains below, sequenced in a study of T cell changes during pregnancy in multiple sclerosis. Clones were read by immunoSEQ multiplex PCR, and TCRdb kept only the in-frame ones, dropping some. The table has about 110,000 clones, roughly 92% seen once. The sample here was peripheral blood, taken after pregnancy. All receptors come from a female donor with multiple sclerosis, enrolled in a pregnancy study.

V usage is TRBV12-5 and J usage is TRBJ2-3; D may be TRBD1 (6 bases). This CDR3 has 15 residues. Looked up from germline, CDR1 is LGHNT and CDR2 is FRNRAP. Between the trimmed V and J ends, which lost 1 base and 3 bases, there was a span of 11 bases. The CDR3 DNA is TGTGCTAGTGGTTTGGAGACAGGTAGGACAGATACGCAGTATTTT. This encodes CASGLETGRTDTQYF.

In its sample, this clone was seen once. The rearrangement joins TRBV19 to TRBJ1-4, with 9 bases that match TRBD1. V shed 6 bases and J 5 bases; nucleotides not matched to a gene: 7. The CDR3 loop spans 15 amino acids. Germline CDR1 and CDR2: LNHDA and SQIVND (reference sequence). The chain's CDR3 is CASRTSGTGNEKLFF. Here the CDR3 DNA reads TGTGCCAGTAGGACTTCCGGGACAGGGAATGAAAAACTGTTTTTT.

V usage is TRBV6-1 and J usage is TRBJ1-2; 9 nucleotides match TRBD1. The CDR3 runs 15 residues. Per germline, CDR1 MNHNS and CDR2 SASEGT. The ends lost 0 bases at V and 8 bases at J; junction bases unmatched: 7. The CDR3 spells CASSEALGDRDGYTF. Here the CDR3 DNA reads TGTGCCAGCAGTGAAGCTTTGGGGGACAGGGACGGCTACACCTTC.

The chain carries TRBV5-4 and TRBJ1-3; 7 bases fit TRBD1. The CDR3 is made up of 15 amino acids. Germline CDR1 and CDR2: SGHNT and YYREEE (reference sequence). J gave up 2 bases and V 2 bases, and 4 bases lay outside the gene matches. Written as DNA, the CDR3 is TGTGCCAGCAGCTTACCAGGGGGAACTGGAAACACCATATATTTT. Residues: CASSLPGGTGNTIYF.

The rearrangement joins TRBV7-9 to TRBJ2-7, with D maybe TRBD1 (6 bases). Trimming took 5 bases from V and 5 from J, leaving 16 bases between them. The CDR3 runs to 14 residues. Germline V gives CDR1 SEHNR, CDR2 FQNEAQ (reference sequence). In nucleotides, the CDR3 is TGTGCCAGCAGCATAACGGGACAACTCAACGAGCAGTACTTC. It translates to CASSITGQLNEQYF.

The chain has TRBV28 and TRBJ1-4; tentative D call: TRBD1 (6 bases). CDR3 length equals 16 residues. Germline V lookup: CDR1 MDHEN, CDR2 SYDVKM. V shed 2 bases and J shed 0 bases, with 10 bases lying between them. In DNA form, the CDR3 reads TGTGCCAGCAGTTTACAGGGGTTCCCAACTAATGAAAAACTGTTTTTT. Translating it yields CASSLQGFPTNEKLFF.

This clone was recorded once. The rearrangement links TRBV4-2 to TRBJ1-2; D gene uncertain. The germline gives CDR1 LGHNA, CDR2 YNFKEQ. The CDR3 is 14 residues long. V gave up 0 bases and J gave up 4 bases, with 9 bases separating them. CDR3 amino acids: CASSQERAGYGYTF. The CDR3, as DNA: TGTGCCAGCAGCCAAGAAAGGGCGGGCTATGGCTACACCTTC.

This sequence joins TRBV6-6 and TRBJ1-2, with D unresolved. The V end was cut by 4 bases, the J end by 0 bases, with 9 bases between. The CDR3 runs 14 residues. Germline V gives CDR1 MNHNY, CDR2 SVGAGI (reference sequence). CDR3 region: CASSSSRANYGYTF. The CDR3 DNA reads TGTGCCAGCAGTTCCTCTAGAGCTAACTATGGCTACACCTTC.

The chain joins TRBV4-1 to TRBJ1-5; 8 bases agree with TRBD1. The length of the CDR3 is 18 residues. The ends lost 1 base at V and 2 bases at J; junction bases unmatched: 10. Germline values: CDR1 MGHRA, CDR2 YSYEKL. For the CDR3, the DNA is TGCGCCAGCAGCCAAGTTCCGGGACAGGCGGATGGCAATCAGCCCCAGCATTTT. Translated: CASSQVPGQADGNQPQHF.